A selection of T cell receptor beta chains follows, all from one sample in a study of blood T cell repertoires in COVID-19. Profiling relied on immunoSEQ multiplex PCR, and the TCRdb table lists in-frame clones only, not all of them. The sample includes approximately 190,000 clones, 84% of them seen just once. The sample was peripheral blood. The receptors come from a woman in her sixties or seventies with active or convalescent COVID-19. Each CDR3 is given with its conserved first and last residue. Fields, in order: CDR3 DNA, CDR3 protein, clone size, D gene, V gene, J gene. A D gene is named only where the DNA matches it firmly. Rows may omit the clone size; those that give it use once, few, many or a size class.

TGTGCTAGTGGTTTGGATCTGAGGGTCGGTTCCTATGGCTACACCTTC,CASGLDLRVGSYGYTF,-,-,TRBV12-5,TRBJ1-2
TGTGCCAGTAGTATCGGTGATAAAAACATTCAGTACTTC,CASSIGDKNIQYF,few,-,TRBV19,TRBJ2-4
TGTGCCACCAGCGGTGGGACTAGCGGGAGGATGGGGACAGATACGCAGTATTTT,CATSGGTSGRMGTDTQYF,-,TRBD2,TRBV15,TRBJ2-3
TGTGCCAGCAGCCTTAGCTCAAGGAAGCAGAGTGAAAAACTGTTTTTT,CASSLSSRKQSEKLFF,-,-,TRBV7-9,TRBJ1-4
TGTGCCAGCAGTTCTGGACTAGCGGGAGTGTTTTTT,CASSSGLAGVFF,few,TRBD2,TRBV11-2,TRBJ2-2
TGCGCCAGCAGCTTCGGACTAGCGGGAGGAATTCGGAAGACCCAGTACTTC,CASSFGLAGGIRKTQYF,-,TRBD2,TRBV5-1,TRBJ2-5
TGTGCCAGCAGAAGGCTCCGGGACAGACCCCAGCCCCAGCATTTT,CASRRLRDRPQPQHF,once,TRBD1,TRBV28,TRBJ1-5
TGTGCCAGCAGCCAAGATCCGGTTTACGAGCAGTACTTC,CASSQDPVYEQYF,-,-,TRBV3-1/TRBV3-2,TRBJ2-7
TGCGCCAGCAGCCTGTACGGACTAGCGGGAGACAATGAGCAGTTCTTC,CASSLYGLAGDNEQFF,-,TRBD2,TRBV5-1,TRBJ2-1
TGTGCCAGCACTCCTCCATCGGGACAGCTTTACGAGCAGTACTTC,CASTPPSGQLYEQYF,-,TRBD1,TRBV28,TRBJ2-7
TGTGCCAGCTCACCATCTAAGGGGGCGAACACTGAAGCTTTCTTT,CASSPSKGANTEAFF,few,TRBD1,TRBV18,TRBJ1-1
TGTGCCAGCAGCCGCAAGATAGCTGGGACAGGGAGCTACGAGCAGTACTTC,CASSRKIAGTGSYEQYF,-,TRBD1,TRBV3-1/TRBV3-2,TRBJ2-7
TGTGCCAGCAGACTGACAGGGGGTTCAAATGAAAAACTGTTTTTT,CASRLTGGSNEKLFF,-,TRBD1,TRBV6-5,TRBJ1-4
TGTGCCAGCACCAAGGTAGCGAGCTCCTACAATGAGCAGTTCTTC,CASTKVASSYNEQFF,-,-,TRBV7-9,TRBJ2-1